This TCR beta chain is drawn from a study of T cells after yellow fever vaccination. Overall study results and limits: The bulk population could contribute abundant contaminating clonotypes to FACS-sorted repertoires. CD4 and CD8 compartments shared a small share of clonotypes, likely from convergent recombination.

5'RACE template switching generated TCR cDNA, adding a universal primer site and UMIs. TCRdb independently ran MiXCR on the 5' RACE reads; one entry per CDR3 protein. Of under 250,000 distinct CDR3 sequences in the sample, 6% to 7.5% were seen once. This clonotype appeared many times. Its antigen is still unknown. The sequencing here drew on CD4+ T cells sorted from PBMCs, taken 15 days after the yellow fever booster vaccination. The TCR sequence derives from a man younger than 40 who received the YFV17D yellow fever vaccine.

CDR3 DNA: TGTGCCAGCAGCGTTCTAGCGGGAGGGAGTAAGGATACGCAGTATTTT. Translation: CASSVLAGGSKDTQYF. The chain carries TRBV9 and TRBJ2-3; 12 nucleotides align to TRBD2. V lost 2 bases to trimming and J lost 6 bases; unmatched junction nucleotides: 7. The CDR3 is 16 residues long. CDR1 and CDR2 (germline): SGDLS, YYNGEE.